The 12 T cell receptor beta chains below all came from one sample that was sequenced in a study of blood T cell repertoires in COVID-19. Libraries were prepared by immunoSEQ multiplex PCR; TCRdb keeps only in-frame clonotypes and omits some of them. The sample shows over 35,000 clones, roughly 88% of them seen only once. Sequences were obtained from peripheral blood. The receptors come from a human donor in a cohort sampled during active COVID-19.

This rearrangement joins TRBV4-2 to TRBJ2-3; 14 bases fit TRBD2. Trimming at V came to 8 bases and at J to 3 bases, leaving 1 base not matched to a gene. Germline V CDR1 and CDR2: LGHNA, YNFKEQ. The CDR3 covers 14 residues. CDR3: CASRLAGGTDTQYF. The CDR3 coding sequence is TGTGCCAGCCGACTAGCGGGGGGGACAGATACGCAGTATTTT.

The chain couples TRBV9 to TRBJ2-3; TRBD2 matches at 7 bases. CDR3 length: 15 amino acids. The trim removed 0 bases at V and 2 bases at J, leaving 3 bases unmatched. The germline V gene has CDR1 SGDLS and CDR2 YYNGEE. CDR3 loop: CASSVGGGSTDTQYF. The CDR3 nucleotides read TGTGCCAGCAGCGTAGGCGGGGGTTCCACAGATACGCAGTATTTT.

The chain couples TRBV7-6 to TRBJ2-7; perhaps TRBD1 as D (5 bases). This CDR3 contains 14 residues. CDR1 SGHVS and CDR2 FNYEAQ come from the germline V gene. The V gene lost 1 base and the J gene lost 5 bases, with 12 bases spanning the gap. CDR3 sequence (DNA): TGTGCCAGCAGCTTAGTCAGGGTAAAGGACGAGCAGTACTTC. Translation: CASSLVRVKDEQYF. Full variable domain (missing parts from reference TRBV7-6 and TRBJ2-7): GAGVSQSPRYKVTKRGQDVALRCDPISGHVSLYWYRQALGQGPEFLTYFNYEAQQDKSGLPNDRFSAERPEGSISTLTIQRTEQRDSAMYRCASSLVRVKDEQYFGPGTRLTVT.

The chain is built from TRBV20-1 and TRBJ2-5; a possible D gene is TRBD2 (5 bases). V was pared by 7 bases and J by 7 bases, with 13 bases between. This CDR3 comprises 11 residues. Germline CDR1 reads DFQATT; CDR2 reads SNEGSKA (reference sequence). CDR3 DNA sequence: TGCAGTGGTAGGGTGAGCGGGACCCAGTACTTC. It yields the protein CSGRVSGTQYF.

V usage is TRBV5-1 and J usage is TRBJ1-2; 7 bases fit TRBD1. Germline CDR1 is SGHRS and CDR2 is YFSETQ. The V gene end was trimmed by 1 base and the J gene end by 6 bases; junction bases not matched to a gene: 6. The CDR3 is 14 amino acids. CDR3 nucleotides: TGCGCCAGCAGCTTGAAGTCAGGGGGTGATGGCTACACCTTC. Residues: CASSLKSGGDGYTF.

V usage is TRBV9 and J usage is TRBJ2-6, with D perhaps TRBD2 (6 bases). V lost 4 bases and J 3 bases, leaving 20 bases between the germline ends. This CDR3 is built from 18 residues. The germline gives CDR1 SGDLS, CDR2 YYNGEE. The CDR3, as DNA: TGTGCCAGCAGCACGGGGACTCTCTTGGTGGGTGGGGCCAACGTCCTGACTTTC. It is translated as CASSTGTLLVGGANVLTF.

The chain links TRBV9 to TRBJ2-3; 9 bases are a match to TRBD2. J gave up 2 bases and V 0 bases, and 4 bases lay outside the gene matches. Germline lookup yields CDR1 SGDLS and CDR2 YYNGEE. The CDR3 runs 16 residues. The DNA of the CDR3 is TGTGCCAGCAGCGTAGATAGCGGGGGATCCACAGATACGCAGTATTTT. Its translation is CASSVDSGGSTDTQYF.

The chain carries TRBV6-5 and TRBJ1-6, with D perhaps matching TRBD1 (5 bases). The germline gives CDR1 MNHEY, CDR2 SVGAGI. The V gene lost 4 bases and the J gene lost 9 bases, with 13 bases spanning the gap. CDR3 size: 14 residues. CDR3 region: CASSSHLGGSPLHF. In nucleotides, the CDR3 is TGTGCCAGCAGTTCTCACCTGGGGGGTTCACCCCTCCACTTT.

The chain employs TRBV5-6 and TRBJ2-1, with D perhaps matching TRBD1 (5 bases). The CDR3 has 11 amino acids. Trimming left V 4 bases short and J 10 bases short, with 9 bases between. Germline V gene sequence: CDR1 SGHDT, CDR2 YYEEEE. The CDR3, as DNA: TGTGCCAGCAGCAAGGACACAGAGCAGTTCTTC. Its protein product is CASSKDTEQFF.

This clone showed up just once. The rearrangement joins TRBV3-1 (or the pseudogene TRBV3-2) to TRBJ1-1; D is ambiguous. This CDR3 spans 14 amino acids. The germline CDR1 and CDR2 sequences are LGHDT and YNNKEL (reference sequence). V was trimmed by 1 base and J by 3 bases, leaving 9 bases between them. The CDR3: CASSQGEVDTEAFF. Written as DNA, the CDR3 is TGTGCCAGCAGCCAAGGTGAGGTGGACACTGAAGCTTTCTTT.

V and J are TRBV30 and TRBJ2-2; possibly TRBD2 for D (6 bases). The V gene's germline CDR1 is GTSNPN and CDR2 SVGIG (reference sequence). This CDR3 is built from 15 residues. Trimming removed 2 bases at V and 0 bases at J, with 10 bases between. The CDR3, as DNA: TGTGCCTGGAGTTCGGGCGGGACGAACACCGGGGAGCTGTTTTTT. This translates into CAWSSGGTNTGELFF. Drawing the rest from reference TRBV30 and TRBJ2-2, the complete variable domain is SQTIHQWPATLVQPVGSPLSLECTVEGTSNPNLYWYRQAAGRGLQLLFYSVGIGQISSEVPQNLSASRPQDRQFILSSKKLLLSDSGFYLCAWSSGGTNTGELFFGEGSRLTVL.

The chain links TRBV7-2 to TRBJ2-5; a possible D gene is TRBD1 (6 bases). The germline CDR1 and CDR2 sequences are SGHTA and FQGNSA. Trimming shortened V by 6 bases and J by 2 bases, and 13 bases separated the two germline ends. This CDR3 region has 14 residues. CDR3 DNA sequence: TGTGCCAGCAGTGACCCGGGACATCAAGAGACCCAGTACTTC. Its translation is CASSDPGHQETQYF.